This TCR beta chain was sequenced in a study of T cells in Graves' hyperthyroidism and ophthalmopathy. Study-level points and caveats: Appearing also in blood were most of the thyroid clonotypes expanded above 0.001.

As regards this clonotype: The antigen remains undetermined.

Germline CDR1 and CDR2: SEHNR and FQNEAQ (reference sequence). V was pared by 5 bases and J by 3 bases, with 6 bases of the junction left unmatched. There are 15 residues in the CDR3. Amplification yielded TCR beta CDR3 regions, with RNA transcripts as the source. Carried out on the TCR CDR3, a first-round RT-PCR used the HTBI primer set. TCRdb itself ran the multiplex PCR reads through MiXCR, one entry per CDR3 protein. The sample consists of more than 650,000 distinct CDR3 sequences, 13% to 15% of them appearing once. The sequence derives from a woman younger than 35 with Graves' hyperthyroidism. The rearrangement uses TRBV7-9 and TRBJ2-1; 8 bases are a match to TRBD2. Material: blood. CDR3 in amino acids: CASSRAGVVYNEQFF. CDR3 coding DNA: TGTGCCAGCAGCCGAGCGGGAGTAGTCTACAATGAGCAGTTCTTC.